This T cell receptor beta chain was sequenced in a study of CD4+ T cells in melanoma. The germline V gene encodes CDR1 SGHVS and CDR2 FQNEAQ. Trimming left V 2 bases short and J 2 bases short, with 12 bases between. This CDR3 is 15 amino acids long. Here immunoSEQ multiplex PCR was the method, and the copy in TCRdb shows in-frame clones only, minus some. The repertoire includes 90,000 to 130,000 clones, 92% of them detected once, and around 3% sits in the top ten. This clone was seen just once. Its antigen is unknown. Whole-study results and caveats: Neoantigen-specific CD4+ T cells in melanoma reportedly had diverse differentiation states. A reported correlation linked neoantigen-specific CD4+ T cells to CD8+, macrophage and B cell function.

This receptor was identified in a human donor with melanoma. The specimen was peripheral blood. This rearrangement joins TRBV7-8 to TRBJ2-5; D not resolved. CDR3 protein: CASSLTAAQQETQYF. In nucleotides, the CDR3 is TGTGCCAGCAGCTTAACGGCAGCCCAACAAGAGACCCAGTACTTC.